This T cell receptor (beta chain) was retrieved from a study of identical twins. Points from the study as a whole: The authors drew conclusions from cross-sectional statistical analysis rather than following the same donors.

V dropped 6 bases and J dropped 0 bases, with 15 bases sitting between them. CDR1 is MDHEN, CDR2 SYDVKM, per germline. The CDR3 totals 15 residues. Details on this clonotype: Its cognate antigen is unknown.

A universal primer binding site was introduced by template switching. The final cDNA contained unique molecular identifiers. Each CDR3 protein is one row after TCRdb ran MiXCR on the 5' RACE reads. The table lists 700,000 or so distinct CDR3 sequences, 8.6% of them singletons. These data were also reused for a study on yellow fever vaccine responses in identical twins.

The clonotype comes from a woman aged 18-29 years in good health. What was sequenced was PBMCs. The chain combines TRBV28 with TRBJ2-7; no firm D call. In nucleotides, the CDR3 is TGTGCCAGCAGCCCTAGTTCAGAATACTCCTACGAGCAGTACTTC. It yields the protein CASSPSSEYSYEQYF.